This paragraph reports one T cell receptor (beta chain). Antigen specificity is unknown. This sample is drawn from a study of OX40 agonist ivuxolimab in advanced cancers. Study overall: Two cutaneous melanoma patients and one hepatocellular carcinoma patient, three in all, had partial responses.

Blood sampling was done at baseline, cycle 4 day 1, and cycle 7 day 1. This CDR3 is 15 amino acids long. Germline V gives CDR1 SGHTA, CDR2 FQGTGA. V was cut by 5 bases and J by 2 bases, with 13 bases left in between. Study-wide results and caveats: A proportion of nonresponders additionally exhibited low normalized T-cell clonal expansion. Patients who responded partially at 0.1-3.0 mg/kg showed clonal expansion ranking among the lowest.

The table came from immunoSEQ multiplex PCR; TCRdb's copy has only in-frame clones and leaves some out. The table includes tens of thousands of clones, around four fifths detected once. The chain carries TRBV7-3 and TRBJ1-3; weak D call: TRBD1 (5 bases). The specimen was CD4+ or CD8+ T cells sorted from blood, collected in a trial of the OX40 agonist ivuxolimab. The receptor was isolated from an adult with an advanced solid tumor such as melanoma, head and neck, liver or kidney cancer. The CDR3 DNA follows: TGTGCCAGCAGCCCCCCCGGACAAACTGGAAACACCATATATTTT. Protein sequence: CASSPPGQTGNTIYF.